This T cell receptor (beta chain) appears in the sequencing data of a study of response to subunit inactivated influenza vaccine. One entry per CDR3 protein, called by TCRdb with MiXCR from the RT-PCR reads. In the table there are 590,000 or so distinct CDR3 sequences, 14% of which are singletons. Ten or more counts support this clonotype. Its matching antigen is unknown. The CDR3 spans 17 residues. Germline V gene lookup returns CDR1 DFQATT and CDR2 SNEGSKA (reference sequence). V was pared by 5 bases and J by 4 bases, with 15 bases of the junction left unmatched. Study findings and constraints: The study's authors posited that every seasonal influenza vaccination enlists few new T cells.

This sequence was found in a man in his forties or fifties who received an inactivated influenza vaccine. Source: PBMCs from blood, taken 14 to 15 days before vaccination. This chain links TRBV20-1 with TRBJ2-1; TRBD2 matches at 9 bases. CDR3 in amino acids: CSAGVTSFAGGYNEQFF. The DNA for the CDR3 is TGCAGTGCTGGGGTTACTTCTTTTGCGGGAGGGTACAATGAGCAGTTCTTC.